The T cell receptor beta chain described here comes from a study of vaccination effects on CD4 cells after COVID-19. The germline V gene encodes CDR1 SGHNT and CDR2 YENEEA. The V end lost 5 bases, the J end lost 12 bases, and 17 bases lay between the germline ends. The CDR3 is made up of 13 amino acids. Remarks on this clone: The target antigen is unknown.

Pools of viral peptides were used by the ViraFEST assay to expand antigen-specific CD4+ T cells ahead of sequencing. Isolating CD4+ T cells followed approximately 11 days of culture. Their SARS-CoV-2 infection, verified by PCR, occurred between March and December 2020. Clones were sequenced by immunoSEQ multiplex PCR, and TCRdb holds only the in-frame ones, with some missing. Among 55,000 or so clones listed, roughly three quarters were seen once. Sequenced material: CD4+ T cells from PBMCs cultured with HIV peptides, taken before COVID-19 vaccination. Subset given: HIV-1 Nef peptide pool negative control/reference culture. This TCR was recovered from a human donor who had a prior SARS-CoV-2 infection. This chain joins TRBV11-3 and TRBJ2-1; perhaps TRBD2 as D (7 bases). CDR3 DNA sequence: TGTGCCAGCAGCCCCGATAGGGGGGGTGGGCAGTTCTTC. This encodes CASSPDRGGGQFF.